This is a list of T cell receptor beta chains from one sample in a study of blood T cell repertoires in COVID-19. The protocol was immunoSEQ multiplex PCR, while the TCRdb copy is restricted to in-frame clones and leaves out a portion. The sample holds fewer than 250,000 clones, around 85% seen once. The sample consisted of PBMCs or T cells enriched from blood (not recorded which). These receptors were obtained from a woman aged 40-49 years with acute COVID-19. Both conserved end residues are part of each CDR3. The D gene is left open where the match is weak. A clone size is listed for some rows: how often the clone was seen (once, few, many), or a class if it is expanded.

J gene | clone size | D gene | V gene | CDR3 DNA | CDR3 protein
TRBJ1-1 | many | - | TRBV3-1/TRBV3-2 | TGTGCCAGCAGCCGGAATCAGGGGAACACTGAAGCTTTCTTT | CASSRNQGNTEAFF
TRBJ1-5 | - | - | TRBV28 | TGTGCCAGCAGTTCCCCCCTGCCCCAGCATTTT | CASSSPLPQHF
TRBJ2-3 | - | TRBD2 | TRBV9 | TGTGCCAGCAGCCCCGTTGGAGCGGGATTGATAGATACGCAGTATTTT | CASSPVGAGLIDTQYF
TRBJ2-3 | - | TRBD2 | TRBV6-4 | TGTGCCAGCAGTCCCGGACTAGCGTCCACAGATACGCAGTATTTT | CASSPGLASTDTQYF
TRBJ2-7 | - | - | TRBV4-1 | TGCGCCAGCAGCCGGCTTGGGGGCGAGAACGAGCAGTACTTC | CASSRLGGENEQYF
TRBJ2-1 | few | TRBD2 | TRBV27 | TGTGCCAGCACCTATACTAGCGGGAGTTACAATGAGCAGTTCTTC | CASTYTSGSYNEQFF
TRBJ1-2 | - | TRBD1 | TRBV5-1 | TGCGCCAGCAGCTCTGGACAGGGCCTCTATGGCTACACCTTC | CASSSGQGLYGYTF
TRBJ2-7 | - | - | TRBV27 | TGTGCCAGCAGTTTTGACACCTCGAGCTACGAGCAGTACTTC | CASSFDTSSYEQYF
TRBJ2-7 | once | TRBD1 | TRBV10-3 | TGTGCCATCAGTGAGTTGGGACAGAAGACCTACGAGCAGTACTTC | CAISELGQKTYEQYF
TRBJ2-3 | few | TRBD2 | TRBV7-2 | TGTGCCAGCAGCTTAACGGGTAGTGGGACTAGCGGGAGTGCAGATACGCAGTATTTT | CASSLTGSGTSGSADTQYF
TRBJ1-4 | - | - | TRBV6-5 | TGTGCCAGCAGTTTAGGAGGGGGGGGCGATGAAAAACTGTTTTTT | CASSLGGGGDEKLFF
TRBJ2-7 | - | - | TRBV11-2 | TGTGCCAGCAGCTTAGCCCCAGGGAACTACGAGCAGTACTTC | CASSLAPGNYEQYF
TRBJ2-1 | few | TRBD2 | TRBV28 | TGTGCCAGCAGTTGGCTAGCGGGAGACTCCTCCTACAATGAGCAGTTCTTC | CASSWLAGDSSYNEQFF
TRBJ1-1 | - | TRBD1 | TRBV18 | TGTGCCAGCTCACCGCCCTCCGGGACAGGGGTCACTGAAGCTTTCTTT | CASSPPSGTGVTEAFF
TRBJ2-1 | - | TRBD2 | TRBV27 | TGTGCCAGCAGTTTAGGGAGACTAGCGGGAGAAAATGAGCAGTTCTTC | CASSLGRLAGENEQFF
TRBJ2-7 | - | - | TRBV4-1 | TGCGCCAGCAGCCGGTTCAGGGATACGGGCTCCTACGAGCAGTACTTC | CASSRFRDTGSYEQYF
TRBJ2-1 | - | - | TRBV11-2 | TGTGCCAGCAGCTTGACCCGAGGGAACAATGAGCAGTTCTTC | CASSLTRGNNEQFF
TRBJ2-1 | - | TRBD2 | TRBV28 | TGTGCCAGCAGTTTAGGTGCTAGCGGGACCAATGAGCAGTTCTTC | CASSLGASGTNEQFF
TRBJ2-1 | - | TRBD1 | TRBV6-2/TRBV6-3 | TGTGCCAGCAGTGGGGACAGGGGCCATGAGCAGTTCTTC | CASSGDRGHEQFF
TRBJ2-2 | once | - | TRBV24-1 | TGTGCCACCAGTCTCGACACCGGGGAGCTGTTTTTT | CATSLDTGELFF
TRBJ2-7 | - | - | TRBV18 | TGTGCCAGCTCACCGGCGAGTACAGCCTACGAGCAGTACTTC | CASSPASTAYEQYF
TRBJ2-1 | - | - | TRBV3-1/TRBV3-2 | TGTGCCAGCAGCCAAGATCTCAGACTCGAGCAGTTCTTC | CASSQDLRLEQFF
TRBJ2-1 | - | - | TRBV12-3/TRBV12-4 | TGTGCCAGCAAGGGACTCCGCTACAATGAGCAGTTCTTC | CASKGLRYNEQFF
TRBJ2-1 | - | - | TRBV7-8 | TGTGCCAGCAGCGTTCTGAGGAAGCAGTACGAGCAGTTCTTC | CASSVLRKQYEQFF
TRBJ1-1 | - | - | TRBV19 | TGTGCCAGTTCGGGGATGGTGAACACTGAAGCTTTCTTT | CASSGMVNTEAFF
TRBJ2-1 | - | - | TRBV3-1/TRBV3-2 | TGTGCCAGCAGCCAGACTTTGAGCACTTGGAATGAGCAGTTCTTC | CASSQTLSTWNEQFF
TRBJ2-1 | - | TRBD2 | TRBV9 | TGTGCCAGCAGCATCTGGACTAGCGGGAGAATTGAGCAGTTCTTC | CASSIWTSGRIEQFF
TRBJ2-2 | - | TRBD2 | TRBV4-3 | TGCGCCAGCAGCCAAGATCTTGGCGGGAGGGCCGGCGGGGAGCTGTTTTTT | CASSQDLGGRAGGELFF
TRBJ2-7 | - | - | TRBV24-1 | TGTGCCACCAGGACCGAGGACAGCACCTACGAGCAGTACTTC | CATRTEDSTYEQYF
TRBJ2-1 | few | TRBD2 | TRBV19 | TGTGCCAGTGGGACTAGCGGGAGGGCACATGAGCAGTTCTTC | CASGTSGRAHEQFF
TRBJ1-2 | - | TRBD1 | TRBV19 | TGTGCCAGTAGAGAGACAGGGGTCGATGGCTACACCTTC | CASRETGVDGYTF
TRBJ1-1 | once | - | TRBV19 | TGTGCCAGTAGTATAGGTTCAGGGATGAACACTGAAGCTTTCTTT | CASSIGSGMNTEAFF
TRBJ1-1 | - | TRBD1 | TRBV29-1 | TGCAGCGTTGAGAGGCGCGGGACAGGCACTGAAGCTTTCTTT | CSVERRGTGTEAFF
TRBJ1-1 | - | - | TRBV18 | TGTGCCAGCCAATCCCAGAACACTGAAGCTTTCTTT | CASQSQNTEAFF
TRBJ2-7 | - | - | TRBV18 | TGTGCCAGCTCACCACGTCCGGGCTCCTACGAGCAGTACTTC | CASSPRPGSYEQYF